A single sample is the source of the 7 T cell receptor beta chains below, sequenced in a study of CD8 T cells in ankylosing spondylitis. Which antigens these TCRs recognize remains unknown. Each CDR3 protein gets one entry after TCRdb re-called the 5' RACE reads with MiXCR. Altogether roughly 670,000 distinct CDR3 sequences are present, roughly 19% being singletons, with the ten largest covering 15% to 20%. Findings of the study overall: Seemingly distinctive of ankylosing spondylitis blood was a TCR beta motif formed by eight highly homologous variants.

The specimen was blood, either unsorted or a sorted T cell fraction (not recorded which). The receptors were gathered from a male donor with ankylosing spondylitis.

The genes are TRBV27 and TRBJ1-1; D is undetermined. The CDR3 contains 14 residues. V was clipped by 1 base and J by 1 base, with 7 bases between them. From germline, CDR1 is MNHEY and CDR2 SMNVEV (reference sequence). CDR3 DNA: TGTGCCAGCAGTTTATGGGCGGAGAACACTGAAGCTTTCTTT. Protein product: CASSLWAENTEAFF.

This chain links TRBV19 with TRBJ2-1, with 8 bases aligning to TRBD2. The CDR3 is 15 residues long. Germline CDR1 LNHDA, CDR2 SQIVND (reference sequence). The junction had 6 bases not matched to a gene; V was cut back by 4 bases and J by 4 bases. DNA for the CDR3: TGTGCCAGTAGTAGAGCGGGGGACCTGTACAATGAGCAGTTCTTC. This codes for CASSRAGDLYNEQFF.

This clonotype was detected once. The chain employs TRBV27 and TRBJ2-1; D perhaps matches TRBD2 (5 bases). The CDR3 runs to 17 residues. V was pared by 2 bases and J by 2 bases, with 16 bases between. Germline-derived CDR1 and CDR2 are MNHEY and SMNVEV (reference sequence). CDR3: CASSLRGVDLAYNEQFF. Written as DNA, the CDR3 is TGTGCCAGCAGTTTAAGAGGTGTGGACTTGGCCTACAATGAGCAGTTCTTC.

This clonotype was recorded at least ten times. The CDR3 region is CSAKEDTASTEAFF. CDR3 nucleotide sequence: TGCAGTGCTAAGGAAGATACAGCGAGCACTGAAGCTTTCTTT. This chain connects TRBV20-1 to TRBJ1-1; D ambiguous. The germline CDR1 and CDR2 sequences are DFQATT and SNEGSKA (reference sequence). This CDR3 has 14 amino acids. V lost 4 bases, J lost 4 bases, and 16 bases lay in between.

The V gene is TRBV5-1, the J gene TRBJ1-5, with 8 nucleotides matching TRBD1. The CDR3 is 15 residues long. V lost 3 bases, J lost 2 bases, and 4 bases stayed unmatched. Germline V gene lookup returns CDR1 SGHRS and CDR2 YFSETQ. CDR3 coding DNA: TGCGCCAGCAGCTACACAGGGGGTGGCAATCAGCCCCAGCATTTT. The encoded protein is CASSYTGGGNQPQHF. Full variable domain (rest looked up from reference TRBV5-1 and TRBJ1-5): KAGVTQTPRYLIKTRGQQVTLSCSPISGHRSVSWYQQTPGQGLQFLFEYFSETQRNKGNFPGRFSGRQFSNSRSEMNVSTLELGDSALYLCASSYTGGGNQPQHFGDGTRLSIL.

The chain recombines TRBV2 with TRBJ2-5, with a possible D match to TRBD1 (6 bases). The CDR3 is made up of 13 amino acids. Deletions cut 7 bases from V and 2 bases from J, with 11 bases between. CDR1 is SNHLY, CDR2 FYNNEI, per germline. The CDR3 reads CASMKDRQETQYF. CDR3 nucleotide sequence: TGTGCCAGCATGAAGGACAGACAAGAGACCCAGTACTTC.

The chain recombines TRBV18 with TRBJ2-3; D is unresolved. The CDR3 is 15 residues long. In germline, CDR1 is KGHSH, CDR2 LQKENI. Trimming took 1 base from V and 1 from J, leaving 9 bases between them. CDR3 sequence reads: CASSPRGKGTDTQYF. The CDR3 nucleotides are TGTGCCAGCTCACCACGCGGAAAAGGCACAGATACGCAGTATTTT.